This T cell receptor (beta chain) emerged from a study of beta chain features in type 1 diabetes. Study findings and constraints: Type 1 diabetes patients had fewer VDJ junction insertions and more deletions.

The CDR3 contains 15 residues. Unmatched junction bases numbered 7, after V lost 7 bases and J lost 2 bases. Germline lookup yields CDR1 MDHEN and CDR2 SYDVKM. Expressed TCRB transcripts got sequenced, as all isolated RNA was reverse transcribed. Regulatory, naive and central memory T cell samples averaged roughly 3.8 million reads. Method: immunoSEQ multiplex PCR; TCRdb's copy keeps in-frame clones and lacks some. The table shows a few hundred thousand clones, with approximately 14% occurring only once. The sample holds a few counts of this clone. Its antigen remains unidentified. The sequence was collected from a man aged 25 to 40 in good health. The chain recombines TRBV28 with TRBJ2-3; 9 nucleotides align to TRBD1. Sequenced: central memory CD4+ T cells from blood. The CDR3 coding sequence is TGTGCCAGCAAAGGACAGGGGTGGATCACAGATACGCAGTATTTT. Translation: CASKGQGWITDTQYF.